This TCR beta chain was obtained from a study of cytomegalovirus exposure and HLA in healthy donors. A multiplex PCR was run with 60 Vbeta primers and 13 Jbeta primers. Measured with immunoSEQ multiplex PCR; TCRdb has only the in-frame clones, and not every one. The sample gives some 150,000 clones, roughly 80% of which show up once; approximately 4.5% is in the top ten. This clone was recorded only once. Trimming removed 4 bases from V and 0 bases from J; junction bases left unmatched: 10. CDR3 length equals 17 residues. The V gene's germline CDR1 is SGHRS and CDR2 YFSETQ. Sequenced: PBMCs. V is TRBV5-1 and J is TRBJ2-1, with 7 bases aligning to TRBD1. This clonotype was sampled from a man between 25 and 39 years old in good health and CMV-seronegative. This CDR3 is CASSPQGTASSYNEQFF. DNA of the CDR3: TGCGCCAGCAGCCCCCAAGGGACAGCAAGCTCCTACAATGAGCAGTTCTTC. Based on the CDR3 plus reference TRBV5-1 and TRBJ2-1, the full variable domain is KAGVTQTPRYLIKTRGQQVTLSCSPISGHRSVSWYQQTPGQGLQFLFEYFSETQRNKGNFPGRFSGRQFSNSRSEMNVSTLELGDSALYLCASSPQGTASSYNEQFFGPGTRLTVL.